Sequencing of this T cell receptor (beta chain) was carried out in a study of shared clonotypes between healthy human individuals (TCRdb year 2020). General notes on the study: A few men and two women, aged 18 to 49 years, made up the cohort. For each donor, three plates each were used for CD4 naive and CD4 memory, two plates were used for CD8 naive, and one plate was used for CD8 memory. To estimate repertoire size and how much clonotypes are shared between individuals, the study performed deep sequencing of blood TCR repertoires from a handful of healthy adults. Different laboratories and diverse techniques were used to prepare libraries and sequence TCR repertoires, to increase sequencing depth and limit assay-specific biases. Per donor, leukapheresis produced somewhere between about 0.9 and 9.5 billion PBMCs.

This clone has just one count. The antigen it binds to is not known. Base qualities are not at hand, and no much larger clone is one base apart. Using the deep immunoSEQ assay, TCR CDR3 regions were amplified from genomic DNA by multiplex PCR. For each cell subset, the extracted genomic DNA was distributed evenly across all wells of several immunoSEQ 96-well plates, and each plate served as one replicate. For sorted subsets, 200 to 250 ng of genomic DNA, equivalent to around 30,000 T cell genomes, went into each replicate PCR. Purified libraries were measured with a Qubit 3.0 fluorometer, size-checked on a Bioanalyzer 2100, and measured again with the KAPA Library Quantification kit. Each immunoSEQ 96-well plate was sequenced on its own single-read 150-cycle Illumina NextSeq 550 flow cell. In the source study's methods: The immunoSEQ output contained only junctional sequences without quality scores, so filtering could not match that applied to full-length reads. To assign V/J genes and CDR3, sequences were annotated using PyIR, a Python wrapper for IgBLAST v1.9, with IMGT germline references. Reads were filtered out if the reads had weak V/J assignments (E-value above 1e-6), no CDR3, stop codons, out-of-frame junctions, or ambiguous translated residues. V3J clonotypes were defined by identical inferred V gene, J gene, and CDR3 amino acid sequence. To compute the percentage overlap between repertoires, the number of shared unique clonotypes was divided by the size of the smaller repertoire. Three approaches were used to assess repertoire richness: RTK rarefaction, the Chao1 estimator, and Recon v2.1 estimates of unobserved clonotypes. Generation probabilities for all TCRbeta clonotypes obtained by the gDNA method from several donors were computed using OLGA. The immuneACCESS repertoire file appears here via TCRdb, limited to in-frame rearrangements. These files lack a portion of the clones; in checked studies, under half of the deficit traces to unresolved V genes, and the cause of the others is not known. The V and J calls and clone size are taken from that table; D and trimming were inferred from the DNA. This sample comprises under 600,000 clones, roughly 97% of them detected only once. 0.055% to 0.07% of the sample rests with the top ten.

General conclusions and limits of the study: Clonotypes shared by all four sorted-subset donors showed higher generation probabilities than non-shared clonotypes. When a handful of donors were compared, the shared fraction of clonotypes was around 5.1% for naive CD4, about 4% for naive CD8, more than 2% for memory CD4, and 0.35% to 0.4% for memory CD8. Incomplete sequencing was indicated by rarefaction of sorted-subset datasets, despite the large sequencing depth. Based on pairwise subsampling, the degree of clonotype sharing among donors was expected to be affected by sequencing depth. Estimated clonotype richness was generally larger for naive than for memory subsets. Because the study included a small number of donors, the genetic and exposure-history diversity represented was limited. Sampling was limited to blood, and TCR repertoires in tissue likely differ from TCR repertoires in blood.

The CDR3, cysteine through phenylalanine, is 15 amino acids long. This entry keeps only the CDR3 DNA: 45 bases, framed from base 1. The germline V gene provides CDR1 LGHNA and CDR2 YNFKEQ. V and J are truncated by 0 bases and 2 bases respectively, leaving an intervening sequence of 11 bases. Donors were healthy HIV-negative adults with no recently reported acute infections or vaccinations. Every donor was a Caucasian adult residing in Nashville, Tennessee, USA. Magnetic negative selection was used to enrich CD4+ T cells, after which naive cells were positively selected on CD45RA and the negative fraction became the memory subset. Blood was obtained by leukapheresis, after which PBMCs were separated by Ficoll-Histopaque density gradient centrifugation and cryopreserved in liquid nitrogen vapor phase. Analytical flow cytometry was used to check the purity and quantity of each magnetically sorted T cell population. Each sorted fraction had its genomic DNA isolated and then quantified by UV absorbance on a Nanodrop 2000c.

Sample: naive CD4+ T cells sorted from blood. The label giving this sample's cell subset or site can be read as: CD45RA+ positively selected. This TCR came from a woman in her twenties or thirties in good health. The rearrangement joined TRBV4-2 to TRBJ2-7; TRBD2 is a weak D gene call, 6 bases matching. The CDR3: CASSQDSGLPYEQYF. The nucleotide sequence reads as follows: TGTGCCAGCAGCCAAGATAGCGGACTACCCTACGAGCAGTACTTC.